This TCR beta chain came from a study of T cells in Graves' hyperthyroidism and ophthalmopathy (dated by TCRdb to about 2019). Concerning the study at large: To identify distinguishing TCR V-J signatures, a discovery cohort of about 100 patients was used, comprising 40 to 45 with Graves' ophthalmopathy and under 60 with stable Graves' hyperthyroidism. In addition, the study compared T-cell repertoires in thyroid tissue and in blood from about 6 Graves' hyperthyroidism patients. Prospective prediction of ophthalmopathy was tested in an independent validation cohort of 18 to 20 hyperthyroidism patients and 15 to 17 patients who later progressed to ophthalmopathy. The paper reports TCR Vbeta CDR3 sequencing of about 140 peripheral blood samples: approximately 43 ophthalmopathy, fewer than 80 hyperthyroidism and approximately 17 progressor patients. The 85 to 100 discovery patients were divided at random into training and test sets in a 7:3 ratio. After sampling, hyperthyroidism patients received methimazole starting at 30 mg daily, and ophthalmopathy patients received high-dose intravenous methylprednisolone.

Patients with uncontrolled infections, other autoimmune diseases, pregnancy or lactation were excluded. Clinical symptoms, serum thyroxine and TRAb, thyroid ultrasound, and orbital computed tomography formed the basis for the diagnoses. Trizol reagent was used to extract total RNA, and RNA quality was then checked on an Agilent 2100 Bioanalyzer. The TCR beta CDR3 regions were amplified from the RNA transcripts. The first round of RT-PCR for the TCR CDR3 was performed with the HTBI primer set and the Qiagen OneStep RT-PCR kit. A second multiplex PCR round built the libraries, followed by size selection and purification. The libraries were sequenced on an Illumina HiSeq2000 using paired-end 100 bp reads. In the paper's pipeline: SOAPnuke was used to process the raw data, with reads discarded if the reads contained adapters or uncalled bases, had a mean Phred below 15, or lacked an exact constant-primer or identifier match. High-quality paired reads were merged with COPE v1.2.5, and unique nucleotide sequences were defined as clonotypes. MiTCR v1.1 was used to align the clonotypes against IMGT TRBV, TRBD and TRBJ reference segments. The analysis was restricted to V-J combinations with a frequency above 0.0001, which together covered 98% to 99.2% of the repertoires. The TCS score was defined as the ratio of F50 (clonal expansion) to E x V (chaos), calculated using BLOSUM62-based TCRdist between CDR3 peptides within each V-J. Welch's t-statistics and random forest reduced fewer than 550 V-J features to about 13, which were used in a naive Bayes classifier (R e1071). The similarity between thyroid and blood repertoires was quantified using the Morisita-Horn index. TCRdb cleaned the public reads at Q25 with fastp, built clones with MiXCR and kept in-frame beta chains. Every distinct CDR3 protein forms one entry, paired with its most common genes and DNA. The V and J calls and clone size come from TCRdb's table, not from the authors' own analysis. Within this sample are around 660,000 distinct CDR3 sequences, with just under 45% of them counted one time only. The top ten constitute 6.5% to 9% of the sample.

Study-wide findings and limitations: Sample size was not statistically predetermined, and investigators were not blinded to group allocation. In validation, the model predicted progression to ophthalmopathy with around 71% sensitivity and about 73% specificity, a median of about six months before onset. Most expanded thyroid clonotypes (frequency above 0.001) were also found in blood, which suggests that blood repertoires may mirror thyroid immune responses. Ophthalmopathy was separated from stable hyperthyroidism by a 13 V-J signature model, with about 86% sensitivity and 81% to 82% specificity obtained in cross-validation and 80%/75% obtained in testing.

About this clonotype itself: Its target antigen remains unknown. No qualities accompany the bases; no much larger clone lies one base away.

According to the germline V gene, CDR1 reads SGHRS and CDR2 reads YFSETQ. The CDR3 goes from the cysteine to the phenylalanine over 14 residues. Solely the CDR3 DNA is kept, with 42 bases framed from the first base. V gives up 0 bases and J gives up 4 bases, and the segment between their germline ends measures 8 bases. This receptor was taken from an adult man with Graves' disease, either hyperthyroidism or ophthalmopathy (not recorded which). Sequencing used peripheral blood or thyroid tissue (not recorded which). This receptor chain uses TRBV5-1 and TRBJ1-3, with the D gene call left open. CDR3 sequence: CASSLARGGNTIYF. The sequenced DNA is TGCGCCAGCAGCTTGGCCAGAGGGGGAAACACCATATATTTT.